This entry lists 25 T cell receptor beta chains sequenced from one sample in a study of blood T cell repertoires in COVID-19. The method was immunoSEQ multiplex PCR; TCRdb's version includes in-frame clones alone and lacks a portion of them. Among a few hundred thousand clones listed, more than 80% were seen once. Sequencing was carried out using peripheral blood. These receptors were collected from a woman aged 40 to 50 with acute or convalescent COVID-19.

V gene TRBV5-6 combines with J gene TRBJ2-2; 7 nucleotides agree with TRBD2. Trimming took 4 bases from V and 4 from J; bases not matched to a gene: 7. The CDR3 covers 15 residues. Germline lookup yields CDR1 SGHDT and CDR2 YYEEEE. In DNA, the CDR3 is TGTGCCAGCAGCCTCCTCGGGGGGTTCACCGGGGAGCTGTTTTTT. This sequence encodes CASSLLGGFTGELFF.

The CDR3 nucleotides read TGCGCCAGCAGCTTGGCCGGACAGTATTATATGAACACTGAAGCTTTCTTT. This gives the protein CASSLAGQYYMNTEAFF. The chain employs TRBV5-1 and TRBJ1-1; D may be TRBD1 (6 bases). The germline V gene has CDR1 SGHRS and CDR2 YFSETQ. V gave up 0 bases and J gave up 0 bases, with 15 bases separating them. CDR3 length equals 17 residues. The complete variable domain, with remaining parts taken from reference TRBV5-1 and TRBJ1-1, reads KAGVTQTPRYLIKTRGQQVTLSCSPISGHRSVSWYQQTPGQGLQFLFEYFSETQRNKGNFPGRFSGRQFSNSRSEMNVSTLELGDSALYLCASSLAGQYYMNTEAFFGQGTRLTVV.

This rearrangement joins TRBV29-1 to TRBJ2-2; the D gene is possibly TRBD2 (5 bases). Trimming pared 7 bases from V and 0 bases from J, leaving 12 bases between. The germline CDR1 and CDR2 sequences are SQVTM and ANQGSEA. The CDR3 covers 14 residues. The CDR3 coding sequence is TGCAGCGGCACCCGGGGAACGAACACCGGGGAGCTGTTTTTT. Translated, it gives CSGTRGTNTGELFF.

The rearrangement links TRBV6-5 to TRBJ1-1; TRBD1 aligns across 7 bases. The germline CDR1 and CDR2 sequences are MNHEY and SVGAGI. CDR3 length: 13 residues. V shed 6 bases, J shed 8 bases, and the junction held 9 bases outside the gene matches. The CDR3 is CASRVGTEAEAFF. The DNA of the CDR3 is TGTGCCAGCAGAGTAGGGACAGAAGCAGAAGCTTTCTTT.

The CDR3 DNA follows: TGTGCCTGGGCCACAGGGTATGATGGTTCACCCCTCCACTTT. Translation gives CAWATGYDGSPLHF. The rearrangement joins TRBV30 to TRBJ1-6; D is perhaps TRBD1 (6 bases). This CDR3 spans 14 amino acids. With 5 bases removed from V and 9 bases from J, the gap between germline ends came to 17 bases. Germline lookup yields CDR1 GTSNPN and CDR2 SVGIG (reference sequence).

V is TRBV6-6 and J is TRBJ1-1; possibly TRBD1 for D (5 bases). The CDR3 is 11 amino acids. V gave up 6 bases and J gave up 5 bases, with 7 bases separating them. Germline V gene data show CDR1 as MNHNY and CDR2 as SVGAGI (reference sequence). CDR3 bases: TGTGCCAGCAGGGGGCGGACTGAAGCTTTCTTT. Translating gives CASRGRTEAFF.

The chain is built from TRBV6-4 and TRBJ2-7, with TRBD1 matching 7 bases. The junction had 8 bases not matched to a gene; V was cut back by 3 bases and J by 0 bases. The germline V gene has CDR1 MRHNA and CDR2 SNTAGT. The CDR3 length is 16 residues. The CDR3 reads CASSDFEGAISYEQYV. CDR3 nucleotide sequence: TGTGCCAGCAGTGATTTTGAGGGGGCGATCTCCTACGAGCAGTACGTC.

V and J are TRBV5-8 and TRBJ1-5; 7 bases match TRBD1. V shed 7 bases and J 6 bases; nucleotides not matched to a gene: 7. CDR3 length: 13 residues. Per the germline V gene, CDR1 is SGHTS and CDR2 is YDEGEE. CDR3 nucleotide sequence: TGTGCCAGCGGACGACAGGGCGGTCAGCCCCAGCATTTT. This gives the protein CASGRQGGQPQHF.

V and J are TRBV5-1 and TRBJ2-6; a weak D match, TRBD2 (6 bases). CDR1 and CDR2 from the germline V gene are SGHRS and YFSETQ. This CDR3 is 15 amino acids long. V was pared by 6 bases and J by 0 bases, with 10 bases between. The CDR3 protein is CASTQAGSGANVLTF. In nucleotides, the CDR3 is TGCGCCAGCACCCAAGCGGGCTCTGGGGCCAACGTCCTGACTTTC.

The CDR3 region has the DNA TGTGCCAGCAGACTAGCGGGGGGACCCAATGAGCAGTTCTTC. The encoded protein is CASRLAGGPNEQFF. This rearrangement joins TRBV25-1 to TRBJ2-1; 12 bases line up with TRBD2. Unmatched junction bases numbered 3, after V lost 6 bases and J lost 6 bases. The CDR3 extends over 14 amino acids. Germline V gene lookup returns CDR1 MGHDK and CDR2 SYGVNS.

The genes are TRBV2 and TRBJ1-4, with D possibly matching TRBD1 (6 bases). The V and J ends lost 5 bases and 5 bases respectively, with 12 bases between them. Germline assignment: CDR1 SNHLY and CDR2 FYNNEI. The CDR3 spans 14 residues. In DNA, the CDR3 is TGTGCCAGCAGTAAACGGACAGCGAATGAAAAACTGTTTTTT. Its translation is CASSKRTANEKLFF.

V and J are TRBV10-1 and TRBJ1-6; D may be TRBD1 (5 bases). Trimming took off 4 bases at V and 5 bases at J, with 9 bases between the two ends. CDR1 is WNHNN and CDR2 is SYGVQD in the germline V gene (reference sequence). The CDR3 is 14 residues long. The CDR3 sequence: CASSAQVDNSPLHF. CDR3 in DNA: TGCGCCAGCAGTGCACAGGTTGATAATTCACCCCTCCACTTT.

This clone was seen a single time. The V gene is TRBV3-1 (or the pseudogene TRBV3-2), the J gene TRBJ1-3; 10 bases are shared with TRBD1. CDR3 length: 17 amino acids. J lost 8 bases, V lost 5 bases, and 15 bases had no gene match. Germline CDR1 LGHDT, CDR2 YNNKEL (reference sequence). In DNA form, the CDR3 reads TGTGCCAGCAGCTCCCGGGACAGGGGCCTCTCCTACTACACCATATATTTT. It yields the protein CASSSRDRGLSYYTIYF.

The chain recombines TRBV30 with TRBJ1-6; no clear D. The germline V and J ends were trimmed by 2 bases and 0 bases, with 11 bases remaining between them. The germline V gene has CDR1 GTSNPN and CDR2 SVGIG (reference sequence). The CDR3 extends over 16 amino acids. The DNA of the CDR3 is TGTGCCTGGAGTCGGTCGGTGAGCTCCTATAATTCACCCCTCCACTTT. This encodes CAWSRSVSSYNSPLHF.

The gene calls are TRBV12-5 and TRBJ1-1; no definite D call. Trimming took 6 bases from V and 4 from J, leaving 9 bases between them. The CDR3 contains 12 residues. Germline assignment: CDR1 LGHNT and CDR2 FRNRAP. CDR3: CASGEGSTEAFF. CDR3 DNA sequence: TGTGCTAGTGGGGAGGGAAGCACTGAAGCTTTCTTT.

This clone has just one count. The chain carries TRBV5-1 and TRBJ2-2; D possibly corresponds to TRBD2 (6 bases). CDR1 and CDR2 from the germline V gene are SGHRS and YFSETQ. CDR3 size: 17 residues. The V gene lost 1 base and the J gene lost 0 bases, with 13 bases spanning the gap. CDR3 protein: CASSLRAGRSNTGELFF. The CDR3 DNA sequence: TGCGCCAGCAGCTTGAGGGCAGGGAGGTCGAACACCGGGGAGCTGTTTTTT.

Here the CDR3 reads CASSPRQGPNTEAFF. CDR3 nucleotide sequence: TGTGCCAGCAGCCCCCGACAGGGACCGAACACTGAAGCTTTCTTT. The V and J genes are TRBV5-4 and TRBJ1-1, with 7 positions matching TRBD1. In germline, CDR1 is SGHNT, CDR2 YYREEE (reference sequence). The CDR3 spans 15 residues. V lost 4 bases, J lost 1 base, and 7 bases stayed unmatched. Based on the CDR3 plus reference TRBV5-4 and TRBJ1-1, the full variable domain is ETGVTQSPTHLIKTRGQQVTLRCSSQSGHNTVSWYQQALGQGPQFIFQYYREEENGRGNFPPRFSGLQFPNYSSELNVNALELDDSALYLCASSPRQGPNTEAFFGQGTRLTVV.

The chain has TRBV7-9 and TRBJ1-6, with 8 bases aligning to TRBD1. After removal of 5 bases from V and 12 bases from J, the junction contained 9 bases not matched to a gene. CDR1 and CDR2 from the germline V gene are SEHNR and FQNEAQ (reference sequence). The CDR3 has 14 residues. The CDR3 nucleotides read TGTGCCAGCAGCCTACAGACAGGGGTGGGACCCCTCCACTTT. Its translation: CASSLQTGVGPLHF.

The rearrangement uses TRBV18 and TRBJ2-7; 8 bases agree with TRBD1. Germline CDR1 and CDR2: KGHSH and LQKENI. The CDR3 runs to 15 residues. The V segment lost 4 bases and the J segment 3 bases; nucleotides outside the gene matches: 8. The CDR3: CASSRGRGLDYEQYV. The CDR3 region has the DNA TGTGCCAGCTCACGGGGCAGGGGGCTCGACTACGAGCAGTACGTC.

The V call is TRBV7-3, the J call TRBJ1-1, with TRBD1 identical over 7 bases. The germline V gene has CDR1 SGHTA and CDR2 FQGTGA. The CDR3 has 16 residues. The V gene end was trimmed by 6 bases and the J gene end by 4 bases; junction bases not matched to a gene: 14. The CDR3 reads CASSRTYRGEVTEAFF. CDR3 DNA sequence: TGTGCCAGCAGTAGAACCTACAGGGGTGAGGTCACTGAAGCTTTCTTT. The full variable domain, completed using reference TRBV7-3 and TRBJ1-1, is GAGVSQTPSNKVTEKGKYVELRCDPISGHTALYWYRQSLGQGPEFLIYFQGTGAADDSGLPNDRFFAVRPEGSVSTLKIQRTERGDSAVYLCASSRTYRGEVTEAFFGQGTRLTVV.

The rearrangement joins TRBV5-6 to TRBJ1-6, with D unclear. Germline CDR1 SGHDT, CDR2 YYEEEE. V was clipped by 2 bases and J by 0 bases, with 18 bases between them. This CDR3 has 19 amino acids. The CDR3 here is CASSFGGSPGSSYNSPLHF. CDR3 bases: TGTGCCAGCAGCTTTGGAGGCAGCCCCGGCAGCTCCTATAATTCACCCCTCCACTTT.

This clone was seen more than once but under ten times. J is TRBJ1-2 and V is TRBV12-5; the match to TRBD1 covers 11 bases. Germline CDR1 is LGHNT and CDR2 is FRNRAP. There are 16 residues in the CDR3. J lost 2 bases, V lost 1 base, and 3 bases had no gene match. The CDR3 coding sequence is TGTGCTAGTGGTTTGGGGACAGGGGGCGGAAACTATGGCTACACCTTC. This translates into CASGLGTGGGNYGYTF.

The chain couples TRBV9 to TRBJ1-2, with 7 bases that match TRBD1. After removal of 5 bases from V and 5 bases from J, the junction contained 3 bases not matched to a gene. Per the germline V gene, CDR1 is SGDLS and CDR2 is YYNGEE. This CDR3 is 12 amino acids long. CDR3 sequence reads: CASRWGQYGYTF. The CDR3 DNA follows: TGTGCCAGCAGATGGGGACAGTATGGCTACACCTTC.

The genes are TRBV5-5 and TRBJ2-7, with 13 bases identical to TRBD2. After removal of 4 bases from V and 5 bases from J, the junction contained 6 bases not matched to a gene. CDR1 is SGHKS and CDR2 is YYEKEE in the germline V gene (reference sequence). This CDR3 is 15 amino acids long. The CDR3 here is CASSAGLAGSHEQYV. In nucleotides, the CDR3 is TGTGCCAGCAGCGCGGGACTAGCGGGGTCTCACGAGCAGTACGTC.

This clone appeared a few times. The chain recombines TRBV6-5 with TRBJ1-1; D call uncertain. Germline V gene lookup returns CDR1 MNHEY and CDR2 SVGAGI. Trimming took off 5 bases at V and 3 bases at J, with 13 bases between the two ends. The CDR3 spans 14 residues. The CDR3: CASSTAGRDTEAFF. CDR3 in DNA: TGTGCCAGCAGTACGGCGGGTAGGGACACTGAAGCTTTCTTT.